Listed below are T cell receptor beta chains from one sample, sequenced in a study of blood T cell repertoires in COVID-19. Repertoires were generated with immunoSEQ multiplex PCR, while TCRdb's copy carries only in-frame clones and drops some. This sample has 68,000 or so clones; about 83% occur once, and the top ten carry about 25%. The sample consisted of peripheral blood. The receptors derive from a human donor in a cohort sampled during active COVID-19. Both conserved end residues are part of each CDR3. The D gene is left open where the match is weak. Clone size, where shown, is once, few, many, or a class for clones that have expanded.

>TRBV24-1|16|TRBJ2-1|TRBD1|.
TGTGCCACCAGTGACGAGACAGGGGGCGCCTACAATGAGCAGTTCTTC
CATSDETGGAYNEQFF
>TRBV7-2|17|TRBJ2-3|TRBD2|.
TGTGCCAGCAGCTTAGCTAGCGGGGGCCTGAGCACAGATACGCAGTATTTT
CASSLASGGLSTDTQYF
>TRBV6-6|15|TRBJ2-5|TRBD1|.
TGTGCCAGCAGTTACGTCCCAGGGGGCATGGAGACCCAGTACTTC
CASSYVPGGMETQYF
>TRBV7-9|12|TRBJ2-7|.|.
TGTGCCAGCAGCCCCGACACCCACGAGCAGTACTTC
CASSPDTHEQYF
>TRBV28|12|TRBJ2-7|.|.
TGTGCCAGCAGTTTGGGCAGCTACGAGCAGTACTTC
CASSLGSYEQYF
>TRBV11-2|14|TRBJ2-4|.|.
TGTGCCAGCAGCTTAGATCCTTCCGGGTTAGCAGCGAACTTC
CASSLDPSGLAANF
>TRBV5-6|15|TRBJ2-2|.|.
TGTGCCAGCAGCTCGGCAGGGAGGTTCACCGGGGAGCTGTTTTTT
CASSSAGRFTGELFF
>TRBV19|13|TRBJ1-6|.|.
TGTGCCAGTAGCGGGGGGCTTAATTCACCCCTCCACTTT
CASSGGLNSPLHF
>TRBV2|15|TRBJ1-5|.|.
TGTGCCAGCTCTGGGAGGGGGGATCATCAGGCGCCCCAGCATTTT
CASSGRGDHQAPQHF
>TRBV30|20|TRBJ1-1|.|.
TGTGCCTGGAGTGTACAGGGTCCTAGGTGGGCCCGGATCGGATACACTGAAGCTTTCTTT
CAWSVQGPRWARIGYTEAFF
>TRBV5-4|14|TRBJ1-2|TRBD1|few
TGTGCCAGCAGCTTGGTAGGGGGCGACTATGGCTACACCTTC
CASSLVGGDYGYTF
>TRBV18|16|TRBJ2-2|.|once
TGTGCCAGCTCACCGAGCGTCCCTCCTAACACCGGGGAGCTGTTTTTT
CASSPSVPPNTGELFF
>TRBV5-1|16|TRBJ2-3|TRBD2|.
TGCGCCAGCAGCTTGGTTGCTAGCGGGAGCACAGATACGCAGTATTTT
CASSLVASGSTDTQYF
>TRBV7-2|15|TRBJ2-7|TRBD1|.
TGTGCCAGCAGCTTAGACAGGGGGCGGACCTACGAGCAGTACTTC
CASSLDRGRTYEQYF
>TRBV19|13|TRBJ2-3|.|few
TGTGCCAGTAGTATGATGGCTACAGATACGCAGTATTTT
CASSMMATDTQYF
>TRBV6-5|13|TRBJ2-3|TRBD2|.
TGTGCCAGCGCGGGAGGGTTGTCAGATACGCAGTATTTT
CASAGGLSDTQYF
>TRBV5-1|19|TRBJ2-7|.|.
TGCGCCAGCAGCTTGGGGAATCCCGACCGCATAAGAGGGGGCTACGAGCAGTACTTC
CASSLGNPDRIRGGYEQYF
>TRBV19|16|TRBJ2-2|TRBD2|.
TGTGCCAGTAGCCCCGGGACTAGCGGGTTCGGTCGGGAGCTGTTTTTT
CASSPGTSGFGRELFF
>TRBV28|16|TRBJ2-3|.|.
TGTGCCAGCAGTGGGGGAGCGGACTACCTGACAGATACGCAGTATTTT
CASSGGADYLTDTQYF
>TRBV28|11|TRBJ1-2|.|.
TGTGCCGGGAGTGGGCGCTATGGCTACACCTTC
CAGSGRYGYTF
>TRBV6-5|13|TRBJ2-7|.|once
TGTGCCAGCAGTTACTCTCAACAGTACGAGCAGTACTTC
CASSYSQQYEQYF
>TRBV11-3|16|TRBJ2-7|TRBD2|.
TGTGCCAGCAGCCCGGGGACTAGCGGGGCTCTTCGGGAGCAGTACTTC
CASSPGTSGALREQYF
>TRBV19|14|TRBJ1-6|.|.
TGTGCCAGCCAGCAGGGGATCATAAATTCACCCCTCCACTTT
CASQQGIINSPLHF
>TRBV28|13|TRBJ1-3|.|.
TGTGCCATTCTTGGTCTGGCAGGAAACACCATATATTTT
CAILGLAGNTIYF
>TRBV7-2|15|TRBJ1-4|TRBD1|.
TGTGCCAGCAGCTTCGCCACAGGGGTGAATGAAAAACTGTTTTTT
CASSFATGVNEKLFF
>TRBV6-1|15|TRBJ1-3|.|once
TGTGCCAGCAGTGAAGGTTTCTACTCTGGAAACACCATATATTTT
CASSEGFYSGNTIYF
>TRBV4-2|18|TRBJ2-1|TRBD2|.
TGTGCCAGCAGCCGGGGAGGACTAGCGGGAAAGTCCTACAATGAGCAGTTCTTC
CASSRGGLAGKSYNEQFF
>TRBV7-8|19|TRBJ1-6|TRBD1|.
TGTGCCAGCAGCCCGACGGATTTGGTAGGACAGGGGGCTAATTCACCCCTCCACTTT
CASSPTDLVGQGANSPLHF
>TRBV4-1|17|TRBJ2-7|TRBD1|.
TGCGCCAGCAGCCAAGCCCGCCCGGGACAGGGGGCTTACGAGCAGTACTTC
CASSQARPGQGAYEQYF
>TRBV11-3|13|TRBJ2-1|TRBD1|.
TGTGCCAGCAGCTTAGGCAGGGGGAATGAGCAGTTCTTC
CASSLGRGNEQFF
>TRBV5-1|13|TRBJ1-1|TRBD1|.
TGCGCCAGCAGCCCACAGGGGGGCACTGAAGCTTTCTTT
CASSPQGGTEAFF
>TRBV10-3|13|TRBJ2-1|TRBD2|.
TGTGCCACCGGACTAGCGGGGTCCAATGAGCAGTTCTTC
CATGLAGSNEQFF
>TRBV28|18|TRBJ2-5|TRBD1|.
TGTGCCAGCAGTTACCCGGGACAGAGGGCTACTAAGGAAGAGACCCAGTACTTC
CASSYPGQRATKEETQYF
>TRBV3-1/TRBV3-2|15|TRBJ2-1|TRBD1|.
TGTGCCAGCAGCCGATCGACAGGGGGCTACAATGAGCAGTTCTTC
CASSRSTGGYNEQFF
>TRBV2|15|TRBJ1-4|TRBD1|.
TGTGCCAGCAGTAGCGACAGGGCGGCTAATGAAAAACTGTTTTTT
CASSSDRAANEKLFF
>TRBV5-1|15|TRBJ2-1|TRBD1|.
TGCGCCAGCAGCTTGACAGGGGGGCAATACAATGAGCAGTTCTTC
CASSLTGGQYNEQFF
>TRBV6-5|15|TRBJ1-3|.|once
TGTGCCAGCAGCTGGAACCGGGAATCTGGAAACACCATATATTTT
CASSWNRESGNTIYF
>TRBV18|13|TRBJ2-7|.|.
TGTGCCAGCTCAGGCGGAAGCTCCTACGAGCAGTACTTC
CASSGGSSYEQYF
>TRBV12-3/TRBV12-4|12|TRBJ1-2|TRBD1|few
TGTGCCAGCAGTGGACAGGGTTTTGGCTACACCTTC
CASSGQGFGYTF
>TRBV28|15|TRBJ1-4|.|.
TGTGCCAGCAATCGAAATGGGGCGAGGAATGAAAAACTGTTTTTT
CASNRNGARNEKLFF
>TRBV5-1|15|TRBJ2-1|TRBD2|.
TGCGCCAGCAGCATAGCGGGGGGGAATTACAATGAGCAGTTCTTC
CASSIAGGNYNEQFF
>TRBV6-5|14|TRBJ2-1|TRBD2|few
TGTGCCAGCAGTTCCCAGCGGGGGAGCAATGAGCAGTTCTTC
CASSSQRGSNEQFF
>TRBV2|14|TRBJ2-5|TRBD1|.
TGTGCCAGCAGTGTAGACAGGGGCCAAGAGACCCAGTACTTC
CASSVDRGQETQYF
>TRBV30|14|TRBJ2-7|TRBD1|.
TGTGCCTGGAGTCCCGGGACAGATTTATACGAGCAGTACTTC
CAWSPGTDLYEQYF
>TRBV14|16|TRBJ1-2|.|.
TGTGCCAGCAGCCGCGGCCTGGGGGCCTTTAACTATGGCTACACCTTC
CASSRGLGAFNYGYTF
>TRBV4-1|15|TRBJ1-4|.|.
TGCGCCAGCAGCCGCCTCCCGGACAGAGTTGAAAAACTGTTTTTT
CASSRLPDRVEKLFF
>TRBV15|13|TRBJ1-5|.|.
TGTGCCACCAGCAGAGATTTTTCCTGGCCCCAGCATTTT
CATSRDFSWPQHF
>TRBV28|14|TRBJ2-5|.|.
TGTGCCAGCAGTGCCCCGGGAATACAAGAGACCCAGTACTTC
CASSAPGIQETQYF
>TRBV20-1|11|TRBJ1-4|.|.
TGCAGTGCTAGATTGAGTGAAAAACTGTTTTTT
CSARLSEKLFF
>TRBV14|14|TRBJ2-3|TRBD1|few
TGTGCCAGCAGCCTGGACAGGAGCACAGATACGCAGTATTTT
CASSLDRSTDTQYF
>TRBV6-5|15|TRBJ1-5|.|.
TGTGCCAGCATTCCGACAGTCTATAGCAATCAGCCCCAGCATTTT
CASIPTVYSNQPQHF